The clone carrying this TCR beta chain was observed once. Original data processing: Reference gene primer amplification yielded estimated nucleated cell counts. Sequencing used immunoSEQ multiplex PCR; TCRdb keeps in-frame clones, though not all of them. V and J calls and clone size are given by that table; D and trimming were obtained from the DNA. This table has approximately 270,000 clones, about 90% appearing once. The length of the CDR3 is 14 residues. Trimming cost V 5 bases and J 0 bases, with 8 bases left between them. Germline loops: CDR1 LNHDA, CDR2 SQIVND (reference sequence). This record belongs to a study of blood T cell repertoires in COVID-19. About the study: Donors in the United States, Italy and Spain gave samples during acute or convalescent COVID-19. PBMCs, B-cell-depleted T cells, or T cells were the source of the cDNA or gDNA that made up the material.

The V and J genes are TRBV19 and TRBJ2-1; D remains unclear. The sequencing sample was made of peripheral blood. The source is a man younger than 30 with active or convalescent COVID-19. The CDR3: CASSQLSSYNEQFF. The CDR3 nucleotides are TGTGCCAGTAGTCAACTGTCCTCCTACAATGAGCAGTTCTTC.